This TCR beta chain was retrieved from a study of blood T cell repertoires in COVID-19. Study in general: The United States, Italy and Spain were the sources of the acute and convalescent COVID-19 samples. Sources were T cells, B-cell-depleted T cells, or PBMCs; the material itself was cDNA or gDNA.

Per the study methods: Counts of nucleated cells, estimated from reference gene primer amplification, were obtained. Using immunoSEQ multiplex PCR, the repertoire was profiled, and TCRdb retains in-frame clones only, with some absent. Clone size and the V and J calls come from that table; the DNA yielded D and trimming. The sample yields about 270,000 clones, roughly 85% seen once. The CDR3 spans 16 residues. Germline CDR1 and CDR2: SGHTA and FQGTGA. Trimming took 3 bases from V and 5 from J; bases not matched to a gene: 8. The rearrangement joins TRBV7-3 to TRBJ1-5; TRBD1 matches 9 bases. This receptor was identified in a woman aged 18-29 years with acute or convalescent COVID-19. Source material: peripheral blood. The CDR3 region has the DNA TGTGCCAGCAGCTTGACAGGGGGGTTCTTTGATCAGCCCCAGCATTTT. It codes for CASSLTGGFFDQPQHF.